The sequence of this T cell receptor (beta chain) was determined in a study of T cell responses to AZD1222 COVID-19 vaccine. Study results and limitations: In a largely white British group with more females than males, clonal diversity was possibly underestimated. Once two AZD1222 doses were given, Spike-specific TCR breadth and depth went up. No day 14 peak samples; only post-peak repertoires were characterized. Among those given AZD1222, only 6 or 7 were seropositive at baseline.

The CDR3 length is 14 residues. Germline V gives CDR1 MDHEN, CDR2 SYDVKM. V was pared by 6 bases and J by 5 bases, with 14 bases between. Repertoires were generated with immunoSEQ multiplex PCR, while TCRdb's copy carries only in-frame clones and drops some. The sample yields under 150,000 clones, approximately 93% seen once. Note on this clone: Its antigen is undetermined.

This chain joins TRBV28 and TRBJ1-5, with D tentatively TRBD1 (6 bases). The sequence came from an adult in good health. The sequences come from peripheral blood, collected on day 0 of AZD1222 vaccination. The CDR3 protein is CASRPTGLYQPQHF. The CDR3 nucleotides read TGTGCCAGCAGGCCTACAGGGCTCTATCAGCCCCAGCATTTT.